This paragraph covers one T cell receptor beta chain sequence. The sample belongs to a study of T cells in Graves' hyperthyroidism and ophthalmopathy. Amplification of TCR beta CDR3 regions used RNA as the template. TCR CDR3 underwent first-round RT-PCR with the HTBI primer set. A single record per CDR3 protein comes from TCRdb applying MiXCR to the multiplex PCR reads. Seen here are around 260,000 distinct CDR3 sequences, around 25% observed once, and the top ten hold roughly a quarter. Germline V gene data show CDR1 as SGHAT and CDR2 as FQNNGV. V was cut by 4 bases and J by 4 bases, with 10 bases left in between. CDR3 length: 14 residues.

Sequences were obtained from blood. The source is a man aged 40-55 years with Graves' hyperthyroidism that later progressed to Graves' ophthalmopathy. The J gene is TRBJ2-2, the V gene TRBV11-2; D not resolved. The CDR3 nucleotides read TGTGCCAGCAGCTCTCGATCTTTCACCGGGGAGCTGTTTTTT. Its translation: CASSSRSFTGELFF.